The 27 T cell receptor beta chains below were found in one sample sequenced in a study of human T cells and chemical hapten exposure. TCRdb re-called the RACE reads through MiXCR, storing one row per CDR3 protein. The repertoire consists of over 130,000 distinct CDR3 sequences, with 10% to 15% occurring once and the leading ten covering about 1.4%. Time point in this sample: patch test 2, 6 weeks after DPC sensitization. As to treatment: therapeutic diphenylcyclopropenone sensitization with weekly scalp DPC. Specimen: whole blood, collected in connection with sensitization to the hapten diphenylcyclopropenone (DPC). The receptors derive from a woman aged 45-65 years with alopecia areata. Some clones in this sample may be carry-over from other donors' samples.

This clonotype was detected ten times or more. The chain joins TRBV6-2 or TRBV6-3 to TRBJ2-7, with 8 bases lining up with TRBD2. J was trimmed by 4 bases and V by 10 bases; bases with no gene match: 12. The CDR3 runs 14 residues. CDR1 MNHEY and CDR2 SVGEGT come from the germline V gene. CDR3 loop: CATLPSGRGYEQYF. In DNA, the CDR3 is TGTGCCACCCTCCCCAGCGGGAGAGGGTACGAGCAGTACTTC.

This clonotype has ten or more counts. CDR3 loop: CASSFHLSSYNSPLHF. The DNA for the CDR3 is TGTGCCAGCAGTTTTCACCTGAGCTCCTATAATTCACCCCTCCACTTT. The chain is built from TRBV28 and TRBJ1-6; the D is unclear. Trimming pared 3 bases from V and 0 bases from J, leaving 9 bases between. CDR3 length: 16 residues. Germline CDR1 reads MDHEN; CDR2 reads SYDVKM.

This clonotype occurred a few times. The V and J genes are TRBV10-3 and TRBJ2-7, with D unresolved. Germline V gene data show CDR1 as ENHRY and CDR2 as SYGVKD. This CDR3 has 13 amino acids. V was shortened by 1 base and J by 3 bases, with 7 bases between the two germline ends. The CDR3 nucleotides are TGTGCCATCAGTGAGTTAGCCATCTACGAGCAGTACTTC. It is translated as CAISELAIYEQYF.

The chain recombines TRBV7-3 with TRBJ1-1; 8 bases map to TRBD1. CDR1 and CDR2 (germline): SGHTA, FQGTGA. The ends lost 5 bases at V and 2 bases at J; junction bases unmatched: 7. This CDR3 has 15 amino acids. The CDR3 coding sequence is TGTGCCAGCAGCAGCGACAGGGGCGTTAACACTGAAGCTTTCTTT. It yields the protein CASSSDRGVNTEAFF.

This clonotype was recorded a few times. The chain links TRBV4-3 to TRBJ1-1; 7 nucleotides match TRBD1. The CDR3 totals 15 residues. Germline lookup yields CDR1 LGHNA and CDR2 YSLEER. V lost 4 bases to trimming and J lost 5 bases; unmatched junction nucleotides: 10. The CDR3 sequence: CASSPWRGPGTEAFF. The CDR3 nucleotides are TGCGCCAGCAGCCCCTGGAGGGGGCCGGGGACTGAAGCTTTCTTT.

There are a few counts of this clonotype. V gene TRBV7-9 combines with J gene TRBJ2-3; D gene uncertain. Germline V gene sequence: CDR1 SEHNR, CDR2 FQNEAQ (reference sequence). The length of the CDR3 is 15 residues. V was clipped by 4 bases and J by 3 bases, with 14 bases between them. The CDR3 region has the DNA TGTGCCAGCAGCTCCGGCACAGCGAAGACAGATACGCAGTATTTT. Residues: CASSSGTAKTDTQYF.

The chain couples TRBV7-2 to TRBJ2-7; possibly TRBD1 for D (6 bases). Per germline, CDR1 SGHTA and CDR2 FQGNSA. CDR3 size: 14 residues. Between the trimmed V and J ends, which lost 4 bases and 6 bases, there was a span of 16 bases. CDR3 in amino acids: CASSSGTRGGEQYF. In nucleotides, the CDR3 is TGTGCCAGCAGCTCCGGGACCCGAGGGGGCGAGCAGTACTTC.

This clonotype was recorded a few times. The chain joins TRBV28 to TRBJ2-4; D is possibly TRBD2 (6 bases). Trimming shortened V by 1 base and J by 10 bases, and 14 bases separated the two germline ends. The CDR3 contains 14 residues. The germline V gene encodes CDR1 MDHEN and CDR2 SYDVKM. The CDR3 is CASSLSPLEGIQYF. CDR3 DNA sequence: TGTGCCAGCAGTTTATCCCCTTTGGAGGGTATTCAGTACTTC.

CDR3 loop: CASSEERRGEQYF. The CDR3 DNA reads TGTGCCAGCAGTGAAGAGAGAAGGGGCGAGCAGTACTTC. This chain connects TRBV2 to TRBJ2-7, with D maybe TRBD1 (5 bases). This CDR3 contains 13 residues. In germline, CDR1 is SNHLY, CDR2 FYNNEI. The germline V and J ends were trimmed by 1 base and 6 bases, with 10 bases remaining between them.

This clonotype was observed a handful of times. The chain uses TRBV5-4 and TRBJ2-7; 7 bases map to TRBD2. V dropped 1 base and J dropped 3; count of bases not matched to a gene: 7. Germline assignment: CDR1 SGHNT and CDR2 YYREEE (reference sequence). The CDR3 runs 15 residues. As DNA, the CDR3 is TGTGCCAGCAGCTTGCTGGGAGGGTTCGTCTACGAGCAGTACTTC. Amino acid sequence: CASSLLGGFVYEQYF.

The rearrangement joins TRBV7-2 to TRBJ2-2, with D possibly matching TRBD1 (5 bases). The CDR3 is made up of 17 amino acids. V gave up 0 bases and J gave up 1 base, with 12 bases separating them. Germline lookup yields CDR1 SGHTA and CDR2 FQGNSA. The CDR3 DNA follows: TGTGCCAGCAGCTTAGCAAAGGGGCGGATGAACACCGGGGAGCTGTTTTTT. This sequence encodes CASSLAKGRMNTGELFF.

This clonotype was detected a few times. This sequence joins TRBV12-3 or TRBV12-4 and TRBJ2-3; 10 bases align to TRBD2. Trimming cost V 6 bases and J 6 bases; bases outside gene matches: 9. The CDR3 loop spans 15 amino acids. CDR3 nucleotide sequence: TGTGCCAGCAGATCGAGCGGGAGGGCCGACGATACGCAGTATTTT. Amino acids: CASRSSGRADDTQYF.

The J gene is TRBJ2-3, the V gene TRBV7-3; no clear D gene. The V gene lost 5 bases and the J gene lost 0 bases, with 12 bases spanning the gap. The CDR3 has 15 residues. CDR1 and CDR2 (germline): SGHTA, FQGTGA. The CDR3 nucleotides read TGTGCCAGCAGCCCTACACCGTCAAGCACAGATACGCAGTATTTT. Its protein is CASSPTPSSTDTQYF. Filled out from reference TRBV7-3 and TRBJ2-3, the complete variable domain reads GAGVSQTPSNKVTEKGKYVELRCDPISGHTALYWYRQSLGQGPEFLIYFQGTGAADDSGLPNDRFFAVRPEGSVSTLKIQRTERGDSAVYLCASSPTPSSTDTQYFGPGTRLTVL.

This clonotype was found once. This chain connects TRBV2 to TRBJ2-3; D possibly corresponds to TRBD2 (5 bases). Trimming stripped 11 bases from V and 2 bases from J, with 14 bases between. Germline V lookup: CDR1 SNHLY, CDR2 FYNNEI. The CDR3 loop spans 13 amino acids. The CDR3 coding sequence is TGTGCCCGTCGACTAACGGTCACAGATACGCAGTATTTT. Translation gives CARRLTVTDTQYF. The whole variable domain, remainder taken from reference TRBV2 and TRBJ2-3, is EPEVTQTPSHQVTQMGQEVILRCVPISNHLYFYWYRQILGQKVEFLVSFYNNEISEKSEIFDDQFSVERPDGSNFTLKIRSTKLEDSAMYFCARRLTVTDTQYFGPGTRLTVL.

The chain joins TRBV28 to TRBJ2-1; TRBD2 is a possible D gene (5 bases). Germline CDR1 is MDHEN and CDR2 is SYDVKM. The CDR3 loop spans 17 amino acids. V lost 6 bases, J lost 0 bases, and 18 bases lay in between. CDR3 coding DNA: TGTGCCAGCAGCCTCCGTGGGCTAGCAGCCTCCTACAATGAGCAGTTCTTC. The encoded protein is CASSLRGLAASYNEQFF. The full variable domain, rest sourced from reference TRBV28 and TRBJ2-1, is DVKVTQSSRYLVKRTGEKVFLECVQDMDHENMFWYRQDPGLGLRLIYFSYDVKMKEKGDIPEGYSVSREKKERFSLILESASTNQTSMYLCASSLRGLAASYNEQFFGPGTRLTVL.

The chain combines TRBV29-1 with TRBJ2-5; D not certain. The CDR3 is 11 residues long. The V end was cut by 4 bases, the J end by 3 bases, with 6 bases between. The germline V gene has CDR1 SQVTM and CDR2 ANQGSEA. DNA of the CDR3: TGCAGCGTTGGCTTAAAAGAGACCCAGTACTTC. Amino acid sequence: CSVGLKETQYF.

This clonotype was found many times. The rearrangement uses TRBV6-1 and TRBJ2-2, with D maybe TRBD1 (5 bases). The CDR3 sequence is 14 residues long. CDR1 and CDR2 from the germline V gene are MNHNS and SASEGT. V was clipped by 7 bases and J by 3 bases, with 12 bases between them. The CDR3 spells CASNRQTHTGELFF. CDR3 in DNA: TGTGCCAGCAACCGACAGACACACACCGGGGAGCTGTTTTTT.

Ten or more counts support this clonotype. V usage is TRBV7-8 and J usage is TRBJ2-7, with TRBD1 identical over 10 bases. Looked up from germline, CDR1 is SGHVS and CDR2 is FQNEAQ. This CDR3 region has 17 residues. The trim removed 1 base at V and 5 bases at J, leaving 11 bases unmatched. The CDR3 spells CASSLGSLGQGFNEQYF. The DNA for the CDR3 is TGTGCCAGCAGCTTAGGGTCCTTGGGACAGGGGTTCAACGAGCAGTACTTC.

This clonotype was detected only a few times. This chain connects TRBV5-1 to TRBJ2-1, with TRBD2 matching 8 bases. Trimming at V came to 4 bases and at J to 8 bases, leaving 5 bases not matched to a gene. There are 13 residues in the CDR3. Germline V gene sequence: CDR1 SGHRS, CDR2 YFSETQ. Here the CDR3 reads CASSLGLADEQFF. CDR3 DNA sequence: TGCGCCAGCAGCCTTGGACTAGCAGATGAGCAGTTCTTC.

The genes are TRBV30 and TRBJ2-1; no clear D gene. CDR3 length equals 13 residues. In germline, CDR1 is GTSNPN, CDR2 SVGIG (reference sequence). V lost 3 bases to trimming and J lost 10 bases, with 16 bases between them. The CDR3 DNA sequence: TGTGCCTGGAGCCCCTACGCCGGTGAGGAGCAGTTCTTC. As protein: CAWSPYAGEEQFF.

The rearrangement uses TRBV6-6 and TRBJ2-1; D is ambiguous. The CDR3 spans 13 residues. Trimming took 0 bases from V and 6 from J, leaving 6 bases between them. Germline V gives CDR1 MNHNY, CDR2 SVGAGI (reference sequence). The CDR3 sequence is CASSYSQRNEQFF. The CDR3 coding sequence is TGTGCCAGCAGTTACTCTCAGCGCAATGAGCAGTTCTTC.

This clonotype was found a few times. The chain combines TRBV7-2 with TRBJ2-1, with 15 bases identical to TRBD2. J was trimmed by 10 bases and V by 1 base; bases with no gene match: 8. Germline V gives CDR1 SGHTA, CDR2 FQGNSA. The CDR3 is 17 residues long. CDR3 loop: CASSLGGLAGGSGEQFF. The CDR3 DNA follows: TGTGCCAGCAGCTTAGGGGGACTAGCGGGAGGCTCCGGCGAGCAGTTCTTC.

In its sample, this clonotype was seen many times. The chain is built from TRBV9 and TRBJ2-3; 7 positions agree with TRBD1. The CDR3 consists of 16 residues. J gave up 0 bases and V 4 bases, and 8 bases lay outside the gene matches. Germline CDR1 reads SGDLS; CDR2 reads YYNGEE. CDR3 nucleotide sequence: TGTGCCAGCAGCTCCCAGACAGGGTTAAGCACAGATACGCAGTATTTT. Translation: CASSSQTGLSTDTQYF. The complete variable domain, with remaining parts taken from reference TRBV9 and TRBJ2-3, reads DSGVTQTPKHLITATGQRVTLRCSPRSGDLSVYWYQQSLDQGLQFLIQYYNGEERAKGNILERFSAQQFPDLHSELNLSSLELGDSALYFCASSSQTGLSTDTQYFGPGTRLTVL.

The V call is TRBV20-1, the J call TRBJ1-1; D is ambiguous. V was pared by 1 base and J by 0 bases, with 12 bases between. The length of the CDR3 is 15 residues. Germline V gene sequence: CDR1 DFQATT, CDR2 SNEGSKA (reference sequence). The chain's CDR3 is CSARVGLYMNTEAFF. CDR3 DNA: TGCAGTGCTAGAGTCGGGTTGTACATGAACACTGAAGCTTTCTTT.

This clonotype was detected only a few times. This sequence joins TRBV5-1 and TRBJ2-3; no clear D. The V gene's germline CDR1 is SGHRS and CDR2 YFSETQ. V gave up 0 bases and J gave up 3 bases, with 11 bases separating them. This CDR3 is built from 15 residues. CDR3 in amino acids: CASSLASAGTDTQYF. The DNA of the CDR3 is TGCGCCAGCAGCTTGGCATCTGCTGGGACAGATACGCAGTATTTT.

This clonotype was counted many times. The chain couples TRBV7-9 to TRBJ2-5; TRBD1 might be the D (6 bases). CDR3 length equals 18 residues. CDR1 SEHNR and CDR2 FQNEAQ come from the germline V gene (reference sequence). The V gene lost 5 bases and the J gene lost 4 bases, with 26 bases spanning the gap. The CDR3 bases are TGTGCCAGCAGCCCCAAGGGAACAGGGCTTAGGAAGGGAGAGACCCAGTACTTC. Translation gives CASSPKGTGLRKGETQYF.

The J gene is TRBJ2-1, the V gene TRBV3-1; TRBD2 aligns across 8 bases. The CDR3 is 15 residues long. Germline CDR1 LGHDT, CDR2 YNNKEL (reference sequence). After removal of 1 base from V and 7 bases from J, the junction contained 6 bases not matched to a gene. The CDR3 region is CASSQAGGLSNEQFF. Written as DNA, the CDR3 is TGTGCCAGCAGCCAAGCGGGAGGGCTGAGTAATGAGCAGTTCTTC.